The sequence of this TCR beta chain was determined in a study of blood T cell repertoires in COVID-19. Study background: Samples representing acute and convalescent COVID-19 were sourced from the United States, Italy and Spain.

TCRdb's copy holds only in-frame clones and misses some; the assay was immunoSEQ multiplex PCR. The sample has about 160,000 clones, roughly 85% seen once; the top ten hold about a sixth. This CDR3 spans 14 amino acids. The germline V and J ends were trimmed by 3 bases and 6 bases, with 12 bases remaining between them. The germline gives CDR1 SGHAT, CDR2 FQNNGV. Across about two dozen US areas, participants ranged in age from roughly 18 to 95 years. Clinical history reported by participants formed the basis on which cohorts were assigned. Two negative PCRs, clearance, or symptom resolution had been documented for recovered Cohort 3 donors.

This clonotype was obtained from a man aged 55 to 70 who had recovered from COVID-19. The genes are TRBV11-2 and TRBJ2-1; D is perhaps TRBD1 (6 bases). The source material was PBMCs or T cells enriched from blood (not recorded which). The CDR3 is CASSFYRDTNEQFF. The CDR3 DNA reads TGTGCCAGCAGCTTTTACAGGGATACCAATGAGCAGTTCTTC.